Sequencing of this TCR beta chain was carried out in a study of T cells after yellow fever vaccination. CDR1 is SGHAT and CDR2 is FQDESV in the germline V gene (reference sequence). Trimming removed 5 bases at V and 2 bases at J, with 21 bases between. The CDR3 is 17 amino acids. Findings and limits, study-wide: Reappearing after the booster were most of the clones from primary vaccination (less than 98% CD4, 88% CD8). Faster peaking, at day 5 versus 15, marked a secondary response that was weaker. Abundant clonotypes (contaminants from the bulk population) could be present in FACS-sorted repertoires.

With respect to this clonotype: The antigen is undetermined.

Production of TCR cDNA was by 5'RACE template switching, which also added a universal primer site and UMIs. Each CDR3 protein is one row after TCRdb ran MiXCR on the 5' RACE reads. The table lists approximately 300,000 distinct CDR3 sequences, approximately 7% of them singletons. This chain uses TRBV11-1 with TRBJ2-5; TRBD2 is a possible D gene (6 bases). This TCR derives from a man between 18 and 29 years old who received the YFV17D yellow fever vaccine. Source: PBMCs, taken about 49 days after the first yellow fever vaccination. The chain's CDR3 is CASSPGLGGSGQETQYF. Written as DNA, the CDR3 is TGTGCCAGCAGCCCGGGACTGGGGGGTTCGGGGCAAGAGACCCAGTACTTC.